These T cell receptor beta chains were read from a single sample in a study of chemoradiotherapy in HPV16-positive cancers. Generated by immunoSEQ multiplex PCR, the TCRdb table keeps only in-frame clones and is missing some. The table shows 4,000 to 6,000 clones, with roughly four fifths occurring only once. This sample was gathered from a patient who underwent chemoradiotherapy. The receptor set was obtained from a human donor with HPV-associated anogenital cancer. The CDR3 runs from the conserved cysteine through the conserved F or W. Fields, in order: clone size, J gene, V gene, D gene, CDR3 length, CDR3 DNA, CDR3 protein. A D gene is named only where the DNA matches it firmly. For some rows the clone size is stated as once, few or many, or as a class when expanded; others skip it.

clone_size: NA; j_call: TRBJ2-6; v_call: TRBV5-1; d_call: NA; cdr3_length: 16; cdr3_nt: TGCGCCAGCAGCTTGGTGGGTAGCTCTGGGGCCAACGTCCTGACTTTC; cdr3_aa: CASSLVGSSGANVLTF
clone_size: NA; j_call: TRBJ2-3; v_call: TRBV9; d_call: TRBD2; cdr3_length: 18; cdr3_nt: TGTGCCAGCAGCGTCGGGACTAGCGGGAGGTTTATCACAGATACGCAGTATTTT; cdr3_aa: CASSVGTSGRFITDTQYF
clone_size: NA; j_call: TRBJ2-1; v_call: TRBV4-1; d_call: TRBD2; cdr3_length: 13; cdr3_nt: TGCGCCAGCAGCCAAGATCCAGGGACTAACCAGTTCTTC; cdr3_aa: CASSQDPGTNQFF
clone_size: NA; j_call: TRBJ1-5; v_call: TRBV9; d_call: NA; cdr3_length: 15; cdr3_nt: TGTGCCAGCAGCGTAGTGAGGCAGGGCAATCAGCCCCAGCATTTT; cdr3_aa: CASSVVRQGNQPQHF
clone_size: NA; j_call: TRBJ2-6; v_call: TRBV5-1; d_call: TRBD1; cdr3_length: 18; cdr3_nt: TGCGCCAGCGGACCCGGGACAGGGATTCTCTCTGGGGCCAACGTCCTGACTTTC; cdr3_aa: CASGPGTGILSGANVLTF
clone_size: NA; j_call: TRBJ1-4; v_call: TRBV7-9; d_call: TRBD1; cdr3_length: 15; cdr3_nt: TGTGCCAGCAGCCCACAGGGGGCGGCTAATGAAAAACTGTTTTTT; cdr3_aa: CASSPQGAANEKLFF
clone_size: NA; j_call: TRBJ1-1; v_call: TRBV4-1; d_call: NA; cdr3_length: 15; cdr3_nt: TGCGCCAGCAGCCACCAGACGACAGTGAACACTGAAGCTTTCTTT; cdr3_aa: CASSHQTTVNTEAFF
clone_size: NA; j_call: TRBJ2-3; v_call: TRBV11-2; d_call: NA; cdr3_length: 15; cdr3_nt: TGTGCCAGCAGCTTAAAAGGGGGGGCCACAGATACGCAGTATTTT; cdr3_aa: CASSLKGGATDTQYF
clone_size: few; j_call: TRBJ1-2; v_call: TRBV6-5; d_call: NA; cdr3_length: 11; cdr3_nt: TGTGCCAGCAAATACAAGTATGGCTACACCTTC; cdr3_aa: CASKYKYGYTF
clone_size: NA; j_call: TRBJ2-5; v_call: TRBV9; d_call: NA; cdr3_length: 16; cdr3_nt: TGTGCCAGCAGCGTAGGTTTAACGGGGGTCCAAGAGACCCAGTACTTC; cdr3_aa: CASSVGLTGVQETQYF
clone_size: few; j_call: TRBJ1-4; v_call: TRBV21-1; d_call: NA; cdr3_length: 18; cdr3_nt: TGTGCCAGCAGCAAGGGACCACAGGGTCTAACGACTAATGAAAAACTGTTTTTT; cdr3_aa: CASSKGPQGLTTNEKLFF
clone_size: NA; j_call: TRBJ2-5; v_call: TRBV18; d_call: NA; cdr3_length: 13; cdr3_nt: TGTGCCAGCTCACGGGGACATCAAGAGACCCAGTACTTC; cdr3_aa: CASSRGHQETQYF
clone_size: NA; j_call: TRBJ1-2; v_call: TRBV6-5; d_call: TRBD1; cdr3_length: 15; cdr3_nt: TGTGCCAGCAGTAACCGCCAGGGGGGATTGTATGGCTACACCTTC; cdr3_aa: CASSNRQGGLYGYTF
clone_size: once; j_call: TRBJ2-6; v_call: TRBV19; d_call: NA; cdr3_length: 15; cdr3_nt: TGTGCCAGTGCTCGAAAAACCTCTGGGGCCAACGTCCTGACTTTC; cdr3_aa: CASARKTSGANVLTF
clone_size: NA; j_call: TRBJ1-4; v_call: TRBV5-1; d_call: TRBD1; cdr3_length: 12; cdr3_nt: TGCGCCAGCAGCTTAGAACAGGGGAAACTGTTTTTT; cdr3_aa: CASSLEQGKLFF
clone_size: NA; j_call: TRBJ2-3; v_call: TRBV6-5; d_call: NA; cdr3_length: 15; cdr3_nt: TGTGCCAGCAGACCCTTCCGGGGGCTCACAGATACGCAGTATTTT; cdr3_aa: CASRPFRGLTDTQYF
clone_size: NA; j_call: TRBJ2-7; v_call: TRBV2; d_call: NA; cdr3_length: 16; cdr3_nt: TGTGCCAGCAGTGAAGCGCTAGGGGCGGGTTTCTACGAGCAGTACTTC; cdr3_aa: CASSEALGAGFYEQYF
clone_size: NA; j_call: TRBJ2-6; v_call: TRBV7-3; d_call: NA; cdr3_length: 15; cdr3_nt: TGTGCCAGCAGCTTAGGACACTCTGGGGCCAACGTCCTGACTTTC; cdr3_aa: CASSLGHSGANVLTF
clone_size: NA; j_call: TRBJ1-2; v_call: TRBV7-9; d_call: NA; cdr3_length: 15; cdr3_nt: TGTGCCAGCAGCTGGGGAGGCCAACATAACTATGGCTACACCTTC; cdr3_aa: CASSWGGQHNYGYTF